The source of this T cell receptor (beta chain) is a study of cytomegalovirus exposure and HLA in healthy donors. Primers for the PCR totalled 60 Vbeta and 13 Jbeta. Assay: immunoSEQ multiplex PCR; the TCRdb copy retains only in-frame clones and omits some. The profile covers about 89,000 clones, with approximately 65% appearing a single time and under 2.5% taken by the ten largest. This CDR3 has 13 amino acids. Germline V CDR1 and CDR2: SGHRS, YFSETQ. V lost 1 base to trimming and J lost 7 bases, with 11 bases between them. The specimen sequenced was PBMCs. The V and J genes are TRBV5-1 and TRBJ1-1; TRBD1 might be the D (5 bases). The receptor comes from a man aged 25-40 years in good health and CMV-seronegative. In DNA, the CDR3 is TGCGCCAGCAGCTTGCAGGGTGAAAATGAAGCTTTCTTT. Protein sequence: CASSLQGENEAFF.